This T cell receptor (beta chain) was obtained from a study of T cells expressing NK-cell markers. Germline CDR1 reads LGHNT; CDR2 reads FRNRAP. The CDR3 consists of 15 residues. TCRdb derives one entry per CDR3 protein from the 5' RACE reads, leaving out DNA. This sample's clone table lists about 460,000 distinct CDR3 sequences. The sequenced material came from blood T cells: a sorted CD56 or NKG2C T cell subset, CD4+ or CD8+ T cells, or bulk PBMC T cells (not recorded which). The J gene is TRBJ2-2, the V gene TRBV12-5; the D call from TCRdb, TRBD2, cannot be confirmed without DNA. The source of this sequence is a woman aged 45-65 years in good health. The CDR3 loop reads CASAGRASFTTELFF.